The entry that follows covers one TCR beta chain sequence. Its antigen is still unknown. V gave up 8 bases and J gave up 3 bases; unmatched junction bases: 8. This CDR3 comprises 14 residues. CDR1 and CDR2 from the germline V gene are MDHEN and SYDVKM. This sample is drawn from a study of shared clonotypes between healthy human individuals. General study results and limits: Sampling involved blood alone; tissue repertoires likely differ.

The data were produced by immunoSEQ multiplex PCR, yet TCRdb's version contains in-frame clones alone and is incomplete. The profile covers over a million clones, with more than 95% appearing a single time and approximately 1.1% taken by the ten largest. The donors, all of them Caucasian adults, lived in Nashville, Tennessee. V is TRBV28 and J is TRBJ2-5, with 8 nucleotides matching TRBD2. Sequenced sample: naive CD4+ T cells sorted from blood. The subset here: CD45RA+ positively selected. The TCR originated in a man aged 25 to 45 in good health. CDR3 DNA sequence: TGTGCCAGCCCCCGAAGGACTAGCAAAGAGACCCAGTACTTC. Translating gives CASPRRTSKETQYF.